The T cell receptor beta chain described here comes from a study of cytomegalovirus exposure and HLA in healthy donors. General study findings and limits: Published work reported that the classifier diagnosed cytomegalovirus status with high specificity and sensitivity. Per a later analysis, HLA-associated TCR beta chains showed more clonal expansion than other, equally common TCR beta chains. What was likely a sequencing artifact was a cluster of highly shared sequence variants.

Comment on this clone: The target antigen is unknown.

The PCR contained 60 Vbeta and 13 Jbeta primers. TCRdb keeps only in-frame clones here, not all; method: immunoSEQ multiplex PCR. The table includes approximately 170,000 clones, about three quarters detected once. The CDR3 has 15 residues. CDR1 and CDR2 from the germline V gene are LNHDA and SQIVND (reference sequence). Trimming pared 5 bases from V and 1 base from J, leaving 12 bases between. The chain couples TRBV19 to TRBJ1-5; D call uncertain. The sample comprised PBMCs. This TCR was sampled from a female donor in good health and CMV-seronegative. CDR3 DNA: TGTGCCAGTAGTTTCCAGATCGGGAGCAATCAGCCCCAGCATTTT. Translated: CASSFQIGSNQPQHF.